One sample yielded the 10 T cell receptor beta chains listed below, sequenced in a study of cytomegalovirus exposure and HLA in healthy donors. The PCR made use of 60 Vbeta and 13 Jbeta primers. The method was immunoSEQ multiplex PCR; TCRdb's version includes in-frame clones alone and lacks a portion of them. The sample records about 130,000 clones, 70% to 80% being singletons. Sequenced: PBMCs. These receptors were taken from a man aged 35 to 55 in good health and CMV-seropositive.

The chain combines TRBV6-1 with TRBJ1-1; D not certain. CDR1 is MNHNS, CDR2 SASEGT, per germline. Deletions cut 6 bases from V and 6 bases from J, with 17 bases between. The CDR3 is 14 residues long. The CDR3 DNA follows: TGTGCCAGCAGGACTGAGGCGGGAATGGCTGAAGCTTTCTTT. It yields the protein CASRTEAGMAEAFF.

This clone was found a few times. The rearrangement links TRBV28 to TRBJ1-2; unclear D gene. V was shortened by 2 bases and J by 4 bases, with 20 bases between the two germline ends. The CDR3 is made up of 17 amino acids. Germline CDR1 MDHEN, CDR2 SYDVKM. CDR3 sequence (DNA): TGTGCCAGCAGTTTAAACTTCGGCAGCCAACTAGGCTATGGCTACACCTTC. Translation: CASSLNFGSQLGYGYTF.

The chain recombines TRBV5-1 with TRBJ1-4, with D hard to call. V was shortened by 4 bases and J by 6 bases, with 13 bases between the two germline ends. From germline, CDR1 is SGHRS and CDR2 YFSETQ. This CDR3 contains 14 residues. In DNA, the CDR3 is TGCGCCAGCAGCCCTTGGGGAGGCTATGAAAAACTGTTTTTT. Translating gives CASSPWGGYEKLFF.

This chain uses TRBV7-3 with TRBJ2-1, with unresolved D. Per germline, CDR1 SGHTA and CDR2 FQGTGA. The V and J ends lost 1 base and 0 bases respectively, with 7 bases between them. The length of the CDR3 is 15 residues. The CDR3, as DNA: TGTGCCAGCAGCTTAATCGTCGGCTCCTACAATGAGCAGTTCTTC. Encoded protein: CASSLIVGSYNEQFF.

The chain uses TRBV20-1 and TRBJ1-1; D remains unclear. V was shortened by 6 bases and J by 6 bases, with 11 bases between the two germline ends. CDR3 length: 11 amino acids. Germline V gives CDR1 DFQATT, CDR2 SNEGSKA (reference sequence). CDR3 in amino acids: CSARNQAEAFF. As DNA, the CDR3 is TGCAGTGCCAGAAACCAGGCTGAAGCTTTCTTT.

This clone was counted a single time. The V gene is TRBV4-1, the J gene TRBJ2-3, with D perhaps TRBD1 (6 bases). V lost 4 bases and J 3 bases, leaving 23 bases between the germline ends. Germline lookup yields CDR1 MGHRA and CDR2 YSYEKL. The CDR3 is 18 amino acids. CDR3 amino acids: CASSPLPRASRGTDTQYF. DNA of the CDR3: TGCGCCAGCAGCCCACTCCCCCGGGCCTCGAGGGGGACAGATACGCAGTATTTT.

The chain combines TRBV5-5 with TRBJ2-5, with 9 bases identical to TRBD1. J lost 5 bases, V lost 4 bases, and 18 bases had no gene match. The CDR3 covers 18 residues. Germline loops: CDR1 SGHKS, CDR2 YYEKEE (reference sequence). The CDR3 sequence: CASSRLHRDRVSSETQYF. The CDR3 region has the DNA TGTGCCAGCAGCCGCCTTCACCGGGACAGGGTATCCTCGGAGACCCAGTACTTC.

The rearrangement uses TRBV28 and TRBJ2-7; 8 positions agree with TRBD1. V shed 3 bases, J shed 6 bases, and the junction held 7 bases outside the gene matches. The CDR3 has 14 amino acids. Per the germline V gene, CDR1 is MDHEN and CDR2 is SYDVKM. CDR3 loop: CASSFPGQGGEQYF. DNA of the CDR3: TGTGCCAGCAGTTTCCCTGGACAGGGAGGCGAGCAGTACTTC.

This CDR3 reads CASRPGSQLNHQYF. The CDR3 coding sequence is TGCGCCAGCAGACCCGGGTCTCAACTTAATCATCAGTACTTC. The chain recombines TRBV5-1 with TRBJ2-4; D unclear. Germline V gene lookup returns CDR1 SGHRS and CDR2 YFSETQ. The CDR3 runs 14 residues. The ends were cut back, 5 bases at V and 12 bases at J, with 21 bases in the middle.

V and J are TRBV30 and TRBJ1-5, with no clear D. Trimming shortened V by 3 bases and J by 4 bases, and 7 bases separated the two germline ends. Germline V lookup: CDR1 GTSNPN, CDR2 SVGIG (reference sequence). The CDR3 runs 12 residues. This CDR3 reads CAWSSSNQPQHF. The CDR3 region has the DNA TGTGCCTGGAGCAGTTCTAATCAGCCCCAGCATTTT.